Listed here are 27 T cell receptor beta chains from one sample, sequenced in a study of blood T cell repertoires in COVID-19. Profiled with immunoSEQ multiplex PCR; TCRdb holds only in-frame clones, not every one. The sample yields about 180,000 clones, roughly 77% seen once. Material: peripheral blood. These TCRs come from a man aged 65 to 85 with active or convalescent COVID-19.

V and J are TRBV7-8 and TRBJ2-5, with D uncertain. CDR3 length: 14 residues. The germline gives CDR1 SGHVS, CDR2 FQNEAQ. The V end was cut by 2 bases, the J end by 4 bases, with 11 bases between. CDR3 region: CASSLIVPRETQYF. The CDR3 coding sequence is TGTGCCAGCAGCTTAATTGTCCCCCGAGAGACCCAGTACTTC. Complete variable domain (other parts from reference TRBV7-8 and TRBJ2-5): GAGVSQSPRYKVAKRGQDVALRCDPISGHVSLFWYQQALGQGPEFLTYFQNEAQLDKSGLPSDRFFAERPEGSVSTLKIQRTQQEDSAVYLCASSLIVPRETQYFGPGTRLLVL.

The J gene is TRBJ2-5, the V gene TRBV16; 7 bases are a match to TRBD1. V shed 1 base, J shed 3 bases, and the junction held 5 bases outside the gene matches. The CDR3 is 15 amino acids. The germline gives CDR1 KGHSY, CDR2 FQNENV. The CDR3 DNA reads as TGTGCCAGCAGCCAATTTGGGACAGTCAAAGAGACCCAGTACTTC. It codes for CASSQFGTVKETQYF.

This clone was seen a single time. The rearrangement links TRBV6-6 to TRBJ1-1, with D possibly TRBD1 on 5 matching bases. Germline V gene sequence: CDR1 MNHNY, CDR2 SVGAGI (reference sequence). This CDR3 is 13 amino acids long. With 0 bases removed from V and 6 bases from J, the gap between germline ends came to 8 bases. The CDR3 spells CASSYSGTSEAFF. CDR3 DNA sequence: TGTGCCAGCAGTTACTCAGGGACTTCTGAAGCTTTCTTT.

The genes are TRBV7-6 and TRBJ1-1; 11 bases fit TRBD1. V shed 1 base and J 6 bases; nucleotides not matched to a gene: 7. The length of the CDR3 is 16 residues. Germline assignment: CDR1 SGHVS and CDR2 FNYEAQ. The CDR3 sequence is CASSLVGQGAVAEAFF. CDR3 bases: TGTGCCAGCAGCTTAGTTGGACAGGGGGCGGTGGCTGAAGCTTTCTTT.

CDR3 nucleotides: TGTGCCAGCGGAATTACAGTGAACACTGAAGCTTTCTTT. Translating gives CASGITVNTEAFF. The chain uses TRBV12-3 or TRBV12-4 and TRBJ1-1, with D uncertain. The V and J ends lost 8 bases and 0 bases respectively, with 10 bases between them. The CDR3 spans 13 residues.

The CDR3 here is CASSQDSTDTQYF. The CDR3 nucleotides read TGTGCCAGCAGCCAGGACTCAACAGATACGCAGTATTTT. The V gene is TRBV5-4, the J gene TRBJ2-3, with D possibly being TRBD2 (5 bases). Trimming shortened V by 4 bases and J by 3 bases, and 9 bases separated the two germline ends. Germline V gives CDR1 SGHNT, CDR2 YYREEE (reference sequence). This CDR3 has 13 residues.

The V gene is TRBV5-6, the J gene TRBJ2-2, with 8 bases aligning to TRBD1. V was pared by 5 bases and J by 4 bases, with 10 bases of the junction left unmatched. The CDR3 is 16 amino acids. The V gene's germline CDR1 is SGHDT and CDR2 YYEEEE. CDR3 in DNA: TGTGCCAGCAGTTCGATTGGGACAGGCCGCACCGGGGAGCTGTTTTTT. The encoded protein is CASSSIGTGRTGELFF. The full variable domain, rest sourced from reference TRBV5-6 and TRBJ2-2, is DAGVTQSPTHLIKTRGQQVTLRCSPKSGHDTVSWYQQALGQGPQFIFQYYEEEERQRGNFPDRFSGHQFPNYSSELNVNALLLGDSALYLCASSSIGTGRTGELFFGEGSRLTVL.

In nucleotides, the CDR3 is TGTGCCAGCGCGATCCGGGACAGCGTATATGGCTACACCTTC. Translation gives CASAIRDSVYGYTF. The chain joins TRBV28 to TRBJ1-2, with TRBD1 identical over 7 bases. Germline V gene data show CDR1 as MDHEN and CDR2 as SYDVKM. The CDR3 runs 14 residues. Trimming removed 8 bases from V and 5 bases from J; junction bases left unmatched: 11.

The chain couples TRBV6-5 to TRBJ2-7, with 7 bases lining up with TRBD2. Trimming removed 6 bases from V and 3 bases from J; junction bases left unmatched: 5. Germline V gene data show CDR1 as MNHEY and CDR2 as SVGAGI. The CDR3 is made up of 13 amino acids. In nucleotides, the CDR3 is TGTGCCAGCAGCCCGGGACTATACTACGAGCAGTACTTC. Translated: CASSPGLYYEQYF.

The rearrangement links TRBV6-1 to TRBJ1-2, with a possible D match to TRBD1 (6 bases). Germline V gives CDR1 MNHNS, CDR2 SASEGT. This CDR3 is 13 amino acids long. Trimming stripped 0 bases from V and 5 bases from J, with 7 bases between. The CDR3 nucleotides read TGTGCCAGCAGTGAAGCGGGACAATATGGCTACACCTTC. Protein sequence: CASSEAGQYGYTF.

This chain links TRBV7-9 with TRBJ2-3; 13 nucleotides match TRBD2. CDR3 length: 19 residues. Trimming at V came to 2 bases and at J to 5 bases, leaving 13 bases not matched to a gene. CDR1 and CDR2 (germline): SEHNR, FQNEAQ (reference sequence). The CDR3 DNA is TGTGCCAGCAGCTTACTGCTTCGGACTAGCGGGAGTGGTAGAGATACGCAGTATTTT. Translating gives CASSLLLRTSGSGRDTQYF.

The V gene is TRBV5-4, the J gene TRBJ1-4, with no clear D. Looked up from germline, CDR1 is SGHNT and CDR2 is YYREEE (reference sequence). The ends were cut back, 4 bases at V and 4 bases at J, with 8 bases in the middle. The CDR3 consists of 13 residues. CDR3 residues: CASSLQLNEKLFF. CDR3 sequence (DNA): TGTGCCAGCAGCCTACAGCTTAATGAAAAACTGTTTTTT.

The chain links TRBV5-6 to TRBJ1-2, with D perhaps TRBD1 (6 bases). The V end lost 5 bases, the J end lost 4 bases, and 18 bases lay between the germline ends. This CDR3 region has 15 residues. Germline CDR1 and CDR2: SGHDT and YYEEEE. The CDR3 DNA reads TGTGCCAGCAGTCGATATGGACAGAGTGTCTATGGCTACACCTTC. Translation gives CASSRYGQSVYGYTF.

V and J are TRBV9 and TRBJ2-1; D uncertain. Germline assignment: CDR1 SGDLS and CDR2 YYNGEE. Trimming took 1 base from V and 1 from J, leaving 9 bases between them. The CDR3 contains 15 residues. The DNA for the CDR3 is TGTGCCAGCAGCGTAACCCCGGAGTCCTACAATGAGCAGTTCTTC. Its protein is CASSVTPESYNEQFF.

A remark on this clone: The same CDR3 is also encoded by other DNA sequences in this sample. This sequence joins TRBV30 and TRBJ2-5; the D is unclear. CDR3 length: 11 amino acids. The V gene's germline CDR1 is GTSNPN and CDR2 SVGIG (reference sequence). Trimming stripped 3 bases from V and 4 bases from J, with 6 bases between. This CDR3 is CAWSAGETQYF. In nucleotides, the CDR3 is TGTGCCTGGAGCGCAGGAGAGACCCAGTACTTC.

The table lists this clone with a few counts. The chain is built from TRBV24-1 and TRBJ1-1, with D perhaps TRBD1 (5 bases). The CDR3 loop spans 17 amino acids. Germline CDR1 reads KGHDR; CDR2 reads SFDVKD. V was trimmed by 4 bases and J by 1 base, leaving 18 bases between them. The CDR3: CATSELNRIEGNTEAFF. CDR3 in DNA: TGTGCCACCAGTGAGCTGAACAGGATCGAAGGGAACACTGAAGCTTTCTTT.

The genes are TRBV27 and TRBJ2-7; 10 bases match TRBD1. With 6 bases clipped from V and 5 bases from J, the junction kept 4 bases outside the gene matches. The germline CDR1 and CDR2 sequences are MNHEY and SMNVEV (reference sequence). CDR3 length: 13 amino acids. The CDR3: CASRRTGGNEQYF. The DNA for the CDR3 is TGTGCCAGCAGGCGGACAGGGGGAAACGAGCAGTACTTC.

The chain combines TRBV21-1 with TRBJ1-4; the table names TRBD1, a call not compared with the DNA. TRBV21-1 is recorded as a pseudogene. The CDR3 spans 22 residues. The CDR3 loop is CASSKEGERDRGTNRTNEKLFF. The CDR3 region has the DNA TGTGCCAGCAGCAAAGAGGGGGAGAGGGACAGGGGCACGAATCGAACTAATGAAAAACTGTTTTTT.

This clone has a single count. V gene TRBV7-2 combines with J gene TRBJ2-1, with D possibly matching TRBD1 (5 bases). V shed 4 bases and J shed 5 bases, with 15 bases lying between them. The CDR3 consists of 15 residues. The V gene's germline CDR1 is SGHTA and CDR2 FQGNSA. DNA of the CDR3: TGTGCCAGCAGCTCTCGACAGCCGGGTAACAATGAGCAGTTCTTC. Translation: CASSSRQPGNNEQFF. Drawing the rest from reference TRBV7-2 and TRBJ2-1, the complete variable domain is GAGVSQSPSNKVTEKGKDVELRCDPISGHTALYWYRQSLGQGLEFLIYFQGNSAPDKSGLPSDRFSAERTGGSVSTLTIQRTQQEDSAVYLCASSSRQPGNNEQFFGPGTRLTVL.

As DNA, the CDR3 is TGTGCCAGCAGCTTAGGACTGAAAAGCTCCTACAATGAGCAGTTCTTC. This codes for CASSLGLKSSYNEQFF. This chain uses TRBV7-3 with TRBJ2-1, with a tentative D call TRBD2 (5 bases). Germline CDR1 reads SGHTA; CDR2 reads FQGTGA. V dropped 2 bases and J dropped 0 bases, with 11 bases sitting between them. The CDR3 covers 16 residues.

The chain carries TRBV7-2 and TRBJ2-7; 12 bases match TRBD1. The CDR3 contains 14 residues. Losses at the gene ends were 5 bases for V and 7 bases for J; bases not matched to a gene: 6. From germline, CDR1 is SGHTA and CDR2 FQGNSA. CDR3 protein: CASSRGQGAEEQYF. Written as DNA, the CDR3 is TGTGCCAGCAGCAGGGGACAGGGGGCGGAAGAGCAGTACTTC.

The chain links TRBV27 to TRBJ2-7; tentatively, D is TRBD1 (6 bases). V lost 8 bases and J lost 1, with 15 bases in between. The germline V gene encodes CDR1 MNHEY and CDR2 SMNVEV (reference sequence). The length of the CDR3 is 14 residues. The CDR3 region has the DNA TGTGCCAGCTGGACACCTGGGACATCCTACGAGCAGTACTTC. This codes for CASWTPGTSYEQYF.

CDR3 nucleotide sequence: TGTGCCAGCAGCGCGCCCCATGGCTACACCTTC. This codes for CASSAPHGYTF. This chain connects TRBV3-1 (or the pseudogene TRBV3-2) to TRBJ1-2; no firm D call. V lost 5 bases, J lost 6 bases, and 7 bases lay in between. This CDR3 comprises 11 residues. From germline, CDR1 is LGHDT and CDR2 YNNKEL (reference sequence).

The chain recombines TRBV19 with TRBJ1-1, with D perhaps matching TRBD1 (6 bases). The germline V gene encodes CDR1 LNHDA and CDR2 SQIVND (reference sequence). Trimming stripped 6 bases from V and 2 bases from J, with 13 bases between. The CDR3 extends over 14 amino acids. CDR3 nucleotide sequence: TGTGCCAGTAGACCACAGGGCCCAAACACTGAAGCTTTCTTT. Its translation is CASRPQGPNTEAFF.

V usage is TRBV18 and J usage is TRBJ2-1; 9 bases map to TRBD1. Germline values: CDR1 KGHSH, CDR2 LQKENI. Trimming took 2 bases from V and 7 from J; bases not matched to a gene: 6. The CDR3 has 15 residues. The CDR3 sequence is CASSPAGTGRNEQFF. CDR3 nucleotide sequence: TGTGCCAGCTCACCAGCTGGGACAGGGCGTAATGAGCAGTTCTTC.

The chain combines TRBV11-2 with TRBJ2-2; the D gene is possibly TRBD2 (6 bases). This CDR3 region has 16 residues. From germline, CDR1 is SGHAT and CDR2 FQNNGV. Trimming removed 5 bases at V and 0 bases at J, with 13 bases between. The CDR3 sequence: CASSPGELANTGELFF. The DNA for the CDR3 is TGTGCCAGCAGCCCGGGGGAGCTCGCGAACACCGGGGAGCTGTTTTTT.

The V and J genes are TRBV5-1 and TRBJ1-6; weak D call: TRBD1 (6 bases). V lost 4 bases and J 1 base, leaving 18 bases between the germline ends. Germline lookup yields CDR1 SGHRS and CDR2 YFSETQ. CDR3 length equals 18 residues. The CDR3 DNA reads as TGCGCCAGCAGCCTTTTGGGGGCGCTGGGGTCCTATAATTCACCCCTCCACTTT. Translated, it gives CASSLLGALGSYNSPLHF.